Listed below are T cell receptor beta chains from one sample, sequenced in a study of T cells after somatic rescue of genetic block. TCRdb's copy holds only in-frame clones and misses some; the assay was immunoSEQ multiplex PCR. Among approximately 100,000 clones listed, 75% to 90% were seen once. The specimen sequenced was peripheral blood mononuclear cells (PBMCs). These receptor sequences come from a woman aged 18 to 35. Each CDR3 is given with its conserved first and last residue. A D gene is named only where the DNA matches it firmly. For some rows the clone size is stated as once, few or many, or as a class when expanded; others skip it.

cdr3_length,v_call,clone_size,j_call,d_call,cdr3_nt,cdr3_aa
14,TRBV6-1,NA,TRBJ2-7,TRBD2,TGTGCCAGCAGTAGTACGACTAGCGGGAACGAGCAGTACTTC,CASSSTTSGNEQYF
14,TRBV30,NA,TRBJ1-1,NA,TGTGCCTGGAGTGTACGGAGGTTGGGGGGTGAAGCTTTCTTT,CAWSVRRLGGEAFF
16,TRBV5-4,NA,TRBJ2-1,NA,TGTGCCAGCAGCTTGGGGTTGGGGGGTTCCTACAATGAGCAGTTCTTC,CASSLGLGGSYNEQFF
15,TRBV11-1,NA,TRBJ2-5,TRBD2,TGTGCCAGCAGCCCCGGGACTAGCGGGACCCTCCCCCAGTACTTC,CASSPGTSGTLPQYF
14,TRBV7-9,NA,TRBJ2-7,NA,TGTGCCAGCAGCTTACAGGGGCCAGCCTACGAGCAGTACTTC,CASSLQGPAYEQYF
19,TRBV4-1,NA,TRBJ2-4,NA,TGCGCCAGCAGTCGGAGGGTCACAGGTCCTAGCCTAGCCAAAAACATTCAGTACTTC,CASSRRVTGPSLAKNIQYF
13,TRBV15,once,TRBJ2-7,TRBD1,TGTGCCACCAGCACGGGACAGTCCTACGAGCAGTACTTC,CATSTGQSYEQYF
14,TRBV6-1,NA,TRBJ1-4,TRBD1,TGTGCCAGCAATCTACAGGGGGCGGATGAAAAACTGTTTTTT,CASNLQGADEKLFF
12,TRBV18,NA,TRBJ2-7,NA,TGTGCCAGCTCACCATTAGGGGACGAGCAGTACTTC,CASSPLGDEQYF
13,TRBV11-2,NA,TRBJ2-3,NA,TGTGCCAGCAGCTTAGAAGTTACAGATACGCAGTATTTT,CASSLEVTDTQYF
12,TRBV15,NA,TRBJ2-1,TRBD2,TGTGCCACCAGCACACTAGCGCTGGAGCAGTTCTTC,CATSTLALEQFF
18,TRBV5-4,NA,TRBJ1-5,NA,TGTGCCAGCAGCTTGAGGGTCTTTAGGCAGAAGCTCCCGCAGCCCCAGCATTTT,CASSLRVFRQKLPQPQHF
16,TRBV28,NA,TRBJ2-3,TRBD2,TGTGCCAGCAGTTCGACTAGCGGGAGGTCCTTGGATACGCAGTATTTT,CASSSTSGRSLDTQYF
14,TRBV27,NA,TRBJ2-2,NA,TGTGCCAGCACCCCCCAGGGGTCGACCGGGGAGCTGTTTTTT,CASTPQGSTGELFF
15,TRBV27,NA,TRBJ2-2,TRBD1,TGTGCCAGCAGTTTAGACAGGGGGAGATCCGGGGAGCTGTTTTTT,CASSLDRGRSGELFF
16,TRBV27,NA,TRBJ2-1,TRBD1,TGTGCCAGCAGTAAATCTTCGACAGGGGCATACAATGAGCAGTTCTTC,CASSKSSTGAYNEQFF
14,TRBV7-2,once,TRBJ2-7,TRBD2,TGTGCCAGCAGCTCCCGTAGCGGGAAGTACGAGCAGTACTTC,CASSSRSGKYEQYF
13,TRBV28,NA,TRBJ1-2,NA,TGTGCCAGCAGTCCCACACTATCCTATGGCTACACCTTC,CASSPTLSYGYTF
14,TRBV6-5,NA,TRBJ2-2,NA,TGTGCCAGCAGTTATGGCACCTTCACCGGGGAGCTGTTTTTT,CASSYGTFTGELFF
16,TRBV6-4,few,TRBJ2-7,TRBD1,TGTGCCAGCAGTGCACTTCCCGGGACAGGGAAGAACGAGCAGTACTTC,CASSALPGTGKNEQYF
13,TRBV30,NA,TRBJ1-1,NA,TGTGCCTGGAGTACAGGGACTAGCACTGAAGCTTTCTTT,CAWSTGTSTEAFF
16,TRBV19,once,TRBJ2-3,NA,TGTGCCAGTAGTATGATTGGGGGAATCCCCACAGATACGCAGTATTTT,CASSMIGGIPTDTQYF
16,TRBV14,once,TRBJ2-3,TRBD1,TGTGCCAGCAGTCCTTACAGGGGATCCTACACAGATACGCAGTATTTT,CASSPYRGSYTDTQYF
13,TRBV7-9,once,TRBJ1-4,NA,TGTGCCAGCAGCTCTCGGGGGTATGAAAAACTGTTTTTT,CASSSRGYEKLFF
12,TRBV7-9,once,TRBJ2-3,NA,TGTGCCAGCAGGTACCCAGGGGATACGCAGTATTTT,CASRYPGDTQYF
15,TRBV19,few,TRBJ1-4,NA,TGTGCCAGTAGTCTAGGGGACTTCGTCGGGGAAAAACTGTTTTTT,CASSLGDFVGEKLFF
13,TRBV15,NA,TRBJ2-3,NA,TGTGCCACTCAACAAGAAAGCACAGATACGCAGTATTTT,CATQQESTDTQYF
12,TRBV7-2,NA,TRBJ2-7,NA,TGTGCCAGCAGCTTAATTCCCTACGAGCAGTACTTC,CASSLIPYEQYF
16,TRBV19,NA,TRBJ2-1,TRBD2,TGTGCCAGTACGACTAGCGGGAGGGCCACCCACAATGAGCAGTTCTTC,CASTTSGRATHNEQFF
14,TRBV19,NA,TRBJ2-7,NA,TGTGCCAGTAGTCTCATTGGACCCTCCTACGAGCAGTACTTC,CASSLIGPSYEQYF
16,TRBV7-9,NA,TRBJ1-3,TRBD1,TGTGCCAGCAGGGCATACCCGACAGGGCACGGAAACACCATATATTTT,CASRAYPTGHGNTIYF
13,TRBV28,NA,TRBJ2-1,NA,TGTGCCAGCAGTTTAACTAGCACGAATGAGCAGTTCTTC,CASSLTSTNEQFF
15,TRBV27,NA,TRBJ2-1,NA,TGTGCCAGCAGTTTAGGGGGGCTCCGATTCGATGAGCAGTTCTTC,CASSLGGLRFDEQFF
13,TRBV5-1,few,TRBJ1-1,NA,TGCGCCAGCAGCTTGGGTTCTGGGTGGGAAGCTTTCTTT,CASSLGSGWEAFF
15,TRBV6-1,NA,TRBJ2-7,TRBD2,TGTGCCAGCAGTACCACTAGCGGGAGTTCCGACGAGCAGTACTTC,CASSTTSGSSDEQYF
14,TRBV28,NA,TRBJ2-7,NA,TGTGCCAGCAGCCCTTCTTCTGAGGCCTACGAGCAGTACTTC,CASSPSSEAYEQYF
17,TRBV28,NA,TRBJ1-5,TRBD1,TGTGCCAGCAGTCTCCAAGGGACAGGCTATAGCAATCAGCCCCAGCATTTT,CASSLQGTGYSNQPQHF
17,TRBV15,NA,TRBJ2-5,TRBD2,TGTGCCACCAGCGATAGCGGGAGGGCCCTCTGGGTCGAGACCCAGTACTTC,CATSDSGRALWVETQYF
15,TRBV5-1,NA,TRBJ1-1,NA,TGCGCCAGCAGCTCCGGGGGAGGGGCGAACACTGAAGCTTTCTTT,CASSSGGGANTEAFF
17,TRBV7-8,once,TRBJ1-1,TRBD1,TGTGCCAGCAGACCTTTTACAGGGGAAGGGGCAAACACTGAAGCTTTCTTT,CASRPFTGEGANTEAFF
15,TRBV7-9,NA,TRBJ2-3,NA,TGTGCCAGCAGCTGGGGACAAGCCCGCACAGATACGCAGTATTTT,CASSWGQARTDTQYF
17,TRBV4-2,NA,TRBJ2-1,TRBD2,TGTGCCAGCAGCCAAGATAAACTAGCGGGAGAACCCAATGAGCAGTTCTTC,CASSQDKLAGEPNEQFF
13,TRBV7-2,NA,TRBJ1-1,NA,TGTGCCAGCAGCTTAGGTGGGGACACTGAAGCTTTCTTT,CASSLGGDTEAFF
15,TRBV27,NA,TRBJ1-5,TRBD1,TGTGCCAGCAGCCCCGGGACAGTCTCCAATCAGCCCCAGCATTTT,CASSPGTVSNQPQHF